Listed here are 19 T cell receptor beta chains from one sample, sequenced in a study of blood T cell repertoires in COVID-19. Libraries were prepared by immunoSEQ multiplex PCR; TCRdb keeps only in-frame clonotypes and omits some of them. Of fewer than 350,000 clones in the sample, roughly 85% were seen once. Input material: PBMCs or T cells enriched from blood (not recorded which). The receptor set was obtained from a woman in her forties with acute COVID-19.

V usage is TRBV2 and J usage is TRBJ1-4; 7 nucleotides align to TRBD1. Trimming at V came to 9 bases and at J to 7 bases, leaving 11 bases not matched to a gene. The CDR3 runs 14 residues. CDR1 is SNHLY and CDR2 is FYNNEI in the germline V gene. In DNA form, the CDR3 reads TGTGCCAGTACACCACAGGGGAGAAGTGAAAAACTGTTTTTT. Its translation: CASTPQGRSEKLFF.

This clone showed up just once. J is TRBJ1-1 and V is TRBV6-5; tentatively, D is TRBD1 (6 bases). CDR1 and CDR2 from the germline V gene are MNHEY and SVGAGI. Between the trimmed V and J ends, which lost 6 bases and 7 bases, there was a span of 9 bases. The CDR3 is 11 residues long. The CDR3 sequence: CASSRGGEAFF. CDR3 DNA sequence: TGTGCCAGCAGCAGAGGGGGTGAAGCTTTCTTT.

This chain uses TRBV10-3 with TRBJ2-6; D possibly corresponds to TRBD2 (7 bases). Trimming took 11 bases from V and 2 from J, leaving 22 bases between them. This CDR3 has 17 residues. CDR1 is ENHRY and CDR2 is SYGVKD in the germline V gene. The DNA of the CDR3 is TGTGCCGTCCGAGGAACGGGGGGCGGCACTGGGGCCAACGTCCTGACTTTC. Its translation is CAVRGTGGGTGANVLTF.

J is TRBJ2-7 and V is TRBV7-9, with 12 positions matching TRBD2. The ends lost 5 bases at V and 0 bases at J; junction bases unmatched: 5. The CDR3 totals 16 residues. Germline CDR1 SEHNR, CDR2 FQNEAQ (reference sequence). CDR3 nucleotide sequence: TGTGCCAGCAGCCCTCTAGCGGGAGGGATCTCCTACGAGCAGTACTTC. Protein sequence: CASSPLAGGISYEQYF.

This chain connects TRBV18 to TRBJ2-7; D is perhaps TRBD1 (6 bases). CDR1 and CDR2 from the germline V gene are KGHSH and LQKENI. There are 14 residues in the CDR3. V was shortened by 2 bases and J by 0 bases, with 8 bases between the two germline ends. DNA of the CDR3: TGTGCCAGCTCACCAGACAGGAACTCCTACGAGCAGTACTTC. As protein: CASSPDRNSYEQYF. The complete variable domain, with remaining parts taken from reference TRBV18 and TRBJ2-7, reads NAGVMQNPRHLVRRRGQEARLRCSPMKGHSHVYWYRQLPEEGLKFMVYLQKENIIDESGMPKERFSAEFPKEGPSILRIQQVVRGDSAAYFCASSPDRNSYEQYFGPGTRLTVT.

The genes are TRBV4-1 and TRBJ1-2; D might be TRBD1 (6 bases). CDR3 length: 15 residues. Trimming left V 0 bases short and J 8 bases short, with 16 bases between. Germline lookup yields CDR1 MGHRA and CDR2 YSYEKL. The CDR3: CASSQEGRATGGYTF. As DNA, the CDR3 is TGCGCCAGCAGCCAAGAAGGACGGGCGACAGGAGGCTACACCTTC.

The chain is built from TRBV5-4 and TRBJ1-5; the D is unclear. Germline values: CDR1 SGHNT, CDR2 YYREEE (reference sequence). Trimming stripped 0 bases from V and 0 bases from J, with 7 bases between. CDR3 size: 15 residues. The chain's CDR3 is CASSLGGGSNQPQHF. The CDR3 bases are TGTGCCAGCAGCTTGGGGGGAGGTAGCAATCAGCCCCAGCATTTT.

V gene TRBV15 combines with J gene TRBJ1-2; D is perhaps TRBD1 (6 bases). Germline CDR1 and CDR2: LNHNV and YYDKDF (reference sequence). V lost 1 base and J 3 bases, leaving 9 bases between the germline ends. The CDR3 runs 14 residues. The chain's CDR3 is CATSRVAGDYGYTF. The CDR3 DNA reads as TGTGCCACCAGCAGAGTGGCAGGGGACTATGGCTACACCTTC.

The genes are TRBV28 and TRBJ2-5; 9 positions match TRBD1. The CDR3 spans 15 residues. V trimming: 6 bases; J trimming: 5 bases; junction bases outside the gene matches: 10. Germline V gives CDR1 MDHEN, CDR2 SYDVKM. The CDR3 nucleotides are TGTGCCAGCAGACCCCGGGACAGGGTTTTGGAGACCCAGTACTTC. Protein product: CASRPRDRVLETQYF.

This sequence joins TRBV12-3 or TRBV12-4 and TRBJ1-1; tentatively, D is TRBD1 (6 bases). Trimming stripped 5 bases from V and 5 bases from J, with 12 bases between. CDR3 length equals 13 residues. The CDR3 DNA sequence: TGTGCCAGCAGTCTAACAGGGTGGACTGAAGCTTTCTTT. Translation gives CASSLTGWTEAFF.

This clone was seen just once. V and J are TRBV11-2 and TRBJ2-1; D gene uncertain. This CDR3 region has 13 residues. CDR1 is SGHAT, CDR2 FQNNGV, per germline. Trimming took off 1 base at V and 6 bases at J, with 7 bases between the two ends. CDR3 bases: TGTGCCAGCAGCTTAGCCAGGTGCAATGAGCAGTTCTTC. This codes for CASSLARCNEQFF.

The chain links TRBV25-1 to TRBJ2-3, with 9 nucleotides matching TRBD2. Germline V lookup: CDR1 MGHDK, CDR2 SYGVNS. This CDR3 spans 15 amino acids. Unmatched junction bases numbered 3, after V lost 5 bases and J lost 0 bases. CDR3 protein: CASSIAGASTDTQYF. CDR3 DNA: TGTGCCAGCAGTATAGCGGGGGCGAGCACAGATACGCAGTATTTT.

The rearrangement links TRBV4-3 to TRBJ1-5; TRBD1 might be the D (5 bases). The CDR3 runs 15 residues. In germline, CDR1 is LGHNA, CDR2 YSLEER. V gave up 0 bases and J gave up 6 bases, with 12 bases separating them. The CDR3 loop is CASSQDNRYGQPQHF. CDR3 DNA sequence: TGCGCCAGCAGCCAAGATAACAGGTACGGTCAGCCCCAGCATTTT.

The count of this clone is one. The rearrangement links TRBV19 to TRBJ1-1; 7 bases match TRBD1. The J segment lost 1 base and the V segment lost 6 bases, leaving 5 bases of the junction unmatched. Germline CDR1 is LNHDA and CDR2 is SQIVND (reference sequence). The CDR3 is 14 amino acids. In DNA, the CDR3 is TGTGCCAGTAGCATCCGACAGGGGAACACTGAAGCTTTCTTT. This encodes CASSIRQGNTEAFF. The variable domain in full, with the rest retrieved from reference TRBV19 and TRBJ1-1, is DGGITQSPKYLFRKEGQNVTLSCEQNLNHDAMYWYRQDPGQGLRLIYYSQIVNDFQKGDIAEGYSVSREKKESFPLTVTSAQKNPTAFYLCASSIRQGNTEAFFGQGTRLTVV.

This clone showed up just a few times. The chain links TRBV6-6 to TRBJ1-5; no clear D. Germline V CDR1 and CDR2: MNHNY, SVGAGI (reference sequence). The CDR3 contains 15 residues. The V end was cut by 2 bases, the J end by 5 bases, with 13 bases between. The CDR3 reads CASSYTLTEDQPQHF. In DNA form, the CDR3 reads TGTGCCAGCAGTTACACCCTAACAGAAGATCAGCCCCAGCATTTT.

The rearrangement uses TRBV5-1 and TRBJ2-3; 10 bases align to TRBD2. Germline trimming cut 2 bases from V and 5 bases from J; bases unmatched to any gene: 8. The germline gives CDR1 SGHRS, CDR2 YFSETQ. The CDR3 is made up of 16 amino acids. The CDR3 DNA sequence: TGCGCCAGCAGCTTAGAAAGCGGGGGGGCACGAGATACGCAGTATTTT. Amino acids: CASSLESGGARDTQYF.

V and J are TRBV19 and TRBJ2-7; 7 nucleotides match TRBD1. The junction had 4 bases not matched to a gene; V was cut back by 5 bases and J by 3 bases. There are 13 residues in the CDR3. Germline V CDR1 and CDR2: LNHDA, SQIVND (reference sequence). The CDR3 region is CASSPGTDYEQYF. The CDR3 coding sequence is TGTGCCAGTAGTCCCGGGACAGACTACGAGCAGTACTTC.

The rearrangement uses TRBV5-1 and TRBJ2-6, with D tentatively TRBD1 (6 bases). Per the germline V gene, CDR1 is SGHRS and CDR2 is YFSETQ. The CDR3 has 17 amino acids. Trimming took 0 bases from V and 0 from J, leaving 10 bases between them. The chain's CDR3 is CASSLGTASSGANVLTF. The CDR3 DNA reads as TGCGCCAGCAGCTTGGGGACAGCCTCCTCTGGGGCCAACGTCCTGACTTTC.

This chain connects TRBV11-1 to TRBJ2-2, with 7 bases lining up with TRBD2. CDR3 length: 16 amino acids. J lost 5 bases, V lost 5 bases, and 11 bases had no gene match. Germline CDR1 and CDR2: SGHAT and FQDESV (reference sequence). In DNA, the CDR3 is TGTGCCAGCAGCCTCCCTCCGGGGGGTCGGACCGGGGAGCTGTTTTTT. As protein: CASSLPPGGRTGELFF.